This is a list of T cell receptor beta chains from one sample in a study of CD8 T cells in Susac syndrome. In TCRdb, the immunoSEQ multiplex PCR reads were re-called with MiXCR into one record per CDR3 protein. The sample has some 220,000 distinct CDR3 sequences; roughly 96% are singletons. Sequenced: CD4+ T cells from PBMCs. The source is a human donor with multiple sclerosis. CDR3s include the opening cysteine and the closing phenylalanine or tryptophan. A D gene is named only where the DNA matches it firmly. Size values are once, few and many counts, or a class for expanded clones, and some rows have none.

d_gene | j_gene | abundance | v_gene | CDR3aa | CDR3nt
TRBD1 | TRBJ2-3 | . | TRBV20-1 | CSARDSQGADTQYF | TGCAGTGCAAGGGATTCGCAGGGGGCAGATACGCAGTATTTT
. | TRBJ2-7 | . | TRBV20-1 | CSAGLLSSYEQYF | TGCAGTGCGGGACTTCTAAGCTCCTACGAGCAGTACTTC
TRBD2 | TRBJ2-5 | . | TRBV30 | CAWSTGLAGGKGETQYF | TGTGCCTGGAGTACCGGACTAGCGGGAGGGAAAGGGGAGACCCAGTACTTC
. | TRBJ2-3 | . | TRBV29-1 | CSVEVMGERADTQYF | TGCAGCGTTGAAGTCATGGGGGAGCGCGCAGATACGCAGTATTTT
. | TRBJ2-3 | . | TRBV24-1 | CATSETGPTDTQYF | TGTGCCACCAGTGAAACAGGGCCAACAGATACGCAGTATTTT
TRBD1 | TRBJ1-2 | . | TRBV20-1 | CSARTGDSYGYTF | TGCAGTGCTAGGACAGGGGATTCCTATGGCTACACCTTC
TRBD1 | TRBJ1-6 | . | TRBV3-1 | CASSQEAGTGGSPLHF | TGTGCCAGCAGCCAAGAAGCCGGGACAGGGGGCTCACCCCTCCACTTT
. | TRBJ1-3 | . | TRBV30 | CAWTEGGSGNTIYF | TGTGCCTGGACTGAGGGTGGCTCTGGAAACACCATATATTTT
. | TRBJ2-3 | . | TRBV29-1 | CSVREWTVRDTQYF | TGCAGCGTGCGTGAATGGACGGTGCGGGATACGCAGTATTTT
. | TRBJ2-7 | . | TRBV9 | CASSVDTAYEQYF | TGTGCCAGCAGCGTCGACACGGCCTACGAGCAGTACTTC
TRBD1 | TRBJ1-1 | . | TRBV9 | CASSVGLQGWLDTEAFF | TGTGCCAGCAGCGTAGGCCTACAGGGGTGGTTAGACACTGAAGCTTTCTTT
. | TRBJ2-5 | . | TRBV20-1 | CSARGGTGQETQYF | TGCAGTGCTAGGGGGGGGACAGGTCAAGAGACCCAGTACTTC
. | TRBJ1-1 | . | TRBV29-1 | CSVAQGLAEAFF | TGCAGCGTTGCCCAGGGTTTAGCTGAAGCTTTCTTT
TRBD1 | TRBJ1-2 | . | TRBV15 | CATSTDRDPGYTF | TGTGCCACCAGCACAGACAGGGACCCCGGCTACACCTTC
. | TRBJ2-3 | . | TRBV30 | CAWRVELTLRGGSTDTQYF | TGTGCCTGGAGGGTAGAGTTAACGCTCCGGGGCGGTAGCACAGATACGCAGTATTTT
. | TRBJ1-4 | once | TRBV23-1 | CASSQSRSGEDGKLFF | TGCGCCAGCAGTCAATCAAGGTCAGGGGAGGACGGAAAACTGTTTTTT
. | TRBJ1-5 | . | TRBV5-1 | CASSLGSLNQPQHF | TGCGCCAGCAGCTTGGGGAGCCTCAATCAGCCCCAGCATTTT
. | TRBJ2-3 | . | TRBV7-9 | CASSVLVTSTDTQYF | TGTGCCAGCAGCGTTCTAGTTACGAGCACAGATACGCAGTATTTT
TRBD2 | TRBJ2-1 | . | TRBV3-1 | CASSQDRTSGSYEQFF | TGTGCCAGCAGCCAAGATCGGACTAGCGGGAGCTATGAGCAGTTCTTC
. | TRBJ1-1 | . | TRBV12-3/TRBV12-4 | CASSFRNTEAFF | TGTGCCAGCAGTTTTAGGAACACTGAAGCTTTCTTT
. | TRBJ2-2 | . | TRBV6-1 | CATGGAGPTPGELFF | TGTGCCACTGGGGGGGCAGGTCCGACCCCCGGGGAGCTGTTTTTT
. | TRBJ1-5 | . | TRBV6-5 | CASSYPDSARFLQPQHF | TGTGCCAGCAGTTACCCAGACTCGGCTCGGTTTTTACAGCCCCAGCATTTT
TRBD1 | TRBJ2-1 | . | TRBV6-5 | CASSPGGGEQFF | TGTGCCAGCAGCCCAGGGGGCGGTGAGCAGTTCTTC
TRBD1 | TRBJ2-7 | . | TRBV11-2 | CASSLDVFGQGAYEQYF | TGTGCCAGCAGCTTAGATGTGTTTGGACAGGGGGCCTACGAGCAGTACTTC
. | TRBJ1-2 | . | TRBV12-3/TRBV12-4 | CASSPDVVYGYTF | TGTGCCAGCAGTCCTGACGTAGTCTATGGCTACACCTTC
. | TRBJ2-7 | . | TRBV29-1 | CSVAGAYEQYF | TGCAGCGTTGCCGGGGCCTACGAGCAGTACTTC
. | TRBJ2-3 | . | TRBV29-1 | CSVLPSTDTQYF | TGCAGCGTCTTGCCTAGCACAGATACGCAGTATTTT
TRBD1 | TRBJ1-1 | . | TRBV29-1 | CSVRTGRNTEAFF | TGCAGCGTACGGACAGGGCGGAATACTGAAGCTTTCTTT
TRBD1 | TRBJ1-5 | . | TRBV28 | CASSRGDRDNQPQHF | TGTGCCAGCAGTCGGGGGGACAGGGATAATCAGCCCCAGCATTTT
TRBD2 | TRBJ2-1 | . | TRBV20-1 | CSARDLAGAWNEQFF | TGCAGTGCTAGAGATCTAGCGGGAGCGTGGAATGAGCAGTTCTTC
. | TRBJ1-2 | . | TRBV6-5 | CASFEPTSYGYTF | TGTGCCAGCTTTGAACCTACCTCCTATGGCTACACCTTC
. | TRBJ1-2 | . | TRBV7-9 | CASSLGVYDPGYTF | TGTGCCAGCAGCTTAGGGGTTTATGACCCTGGCTACACCTTC
TRBD2 | TRBJ2-4 | . | TRBV11-1 | CASSGKPARTSNIQYF | TGTGCCAGCAGCGGAAAGCCGGCACGGACTAGCAACATTCAGTACTTC
. | TRBJ1-1 | once | TRBV19 | CASSIGAGGAFF | TGTGCCAGTAGTATCGGAGCTGGGGGAGCTTTCTTT
. | TRBJ1-2 | . | TRBV29-1 | CSVEGGAINYGYTF | TGCAGCGTTGAAGGTGGTGCCATCAACTATGGCTACACCTTC
. | TRBJ1-2 | . | TRBV29-1 | CSVDRGEGYTF | TGCAGCGTTGATAGGGGAGAAGGCTACACCTTC
TRBD1 | TRBJ1-1 | . | TRBV20-1 | CSARSSVDRVAFF | TGCAGTGCTAGATCGTCGGTGGACAGGGTGGCTTTCTTT
. | TRBJ2-1 | . | TRBV3-1 | CASSQRTLGAYNEQFF | TGTGCCAGCAGCCAACGGACCTTGGGGGCCTACAATGAGCAGTTCTTC
. | TRBJ2-5 | . | TRBV20-1 | CSAKRGVVETQYF | TGCAGTGCTAAGAGGGGGGTCGTGGAGACCCAGTACTTC
. | TRBJ1-1 | . | TRBV30 | CAWRLLGSNTEAFF | TGTGCCTGGAGACTCCTGGGATCTAACACTGAAGCTTTCTTT
. | TRBJ2-1 | . | TRBV2 | CASSTRGGSYNEQFF | TGTGCCAGCTCGACTAGAGGGGGCTCCTACAATGAGCAGTTCTTC
. | TRBJ1-1 | . | TRBV3-1 | CASSLGIPVEAFF | TGTGCCAGCAGCCTGGGGATACCCGTTGAAGCTTTCTTT
. | TRBJ2-3 | . | TRBV30 | CAWSETGGGTDTQYF | TGTGCCTGGAGTGAGACAGGAGGGGGCACAGATACGCAGTATTTT
TRBD2 | TRBJ2-3 | . | TRBV11-2 | CASSLGTSLPTQYF | TGTGCCAGCAGCTTAGGGACTAGCCTTCCTACGCAGTATTTT
TRBD1 | TRBJ1-1 | . | TRBV20-1 | CSARGGTGGITEAFF | TGCAGTGCTAGAGGGGGTACAGGGGGAATCACTGAAGCTTTCTTT
. | TRBJ1-5 | once | TRBV15 | CATSRGQDNQPQHF | TGTGCCACCAGCAGAGGACAGGACAATCAGCCCCAGCATTTT
TRBD1 | TRBJ2-1 | . | TRBV2 | CASSGWPGGAYNEQFF | TGTGCCAGCAGTGGTTGGCCAGGGGGCGCCTACAATGAGCAGTTCTTC
. | TRBJ1-2 | . | TRBV3-1 | CASSQGGAGGYTF | TGTGCCAGCAGCCAAGGGGGGGCGGGTGGCTACACCTTC
TRBD2 | TRBJ2-1 | . | TRBV12-3/TRBV12-4 | CASSLTSGESEQFF | TGTGCCAGCAGTTTGACTAGCGGGGAGAGTGAGCAGTTCTTC
. | TRBJ2-1 | . | TRBV2 | CASSDVGTRPNEQFF | TGTGCCAGCAGTGATGTGGGGACTCGACCAAATGAGCAGTTCTTC
. | TRBJ2-5 | . | TRBV19 | CASGAVAQETQYF | TGTGCCAGTGGCGCGGTTGCACAAGAGACCCAGTACTTC
. | TRBJ2-3 | . | TRBV9 | CASSARLDTQYF | TGTGCCAGCAGCGCCAGACTAGATACGCAGTATTTT
TRBD1 | TRBJ2-2 | . | TRBV3-1 | CASSRNRDRGTAGELFF | TGTGCCAGCAGCCGAAACCGAGACAGGGGCACCGCCGGGGAGCTGTTTTTT
TRBD1 | TRBJ2-1 | . | TRBV7-7 | CASSLGTGPQGSGEQFF | TGTGCTAGCAGCTTAGGCACCGGGCCACAGGGGAGTGGTGAGCAGTTCTTC
. | TRBJ1-2 | . | TRBV10-3 | CAISERQIYGYTF | TGTGCCATCAGTGAACGGCAGATCTATGGCTACACCTTC